This entry describes one T cell receptor (beta chain). This sample was taken from a study of blood T cell repertoires in COVID-19. Generated by immunoSEQ multiplex PCR, the TCRdb table keeps only in-frame clones and is missing some. Counted here are about 24,000 clones, approximately 88% occurring once; the ten biggest clones make up about 26%. This CDR3 is 14 amino acids long. V shed 1 base and J shed 7 bases, with 13 bases lying between them. Germline CDR1 reads SGHVS; CDR2 reads FNYEAQ. The TCR comes from a man between 65 and 85 years old with COVID-19, enrolled during active disease. Sequencing was performed on peripheral blood. This chain links TRBV7-6 with TRBJ1-2; D might be TRBD1 (6 bases). CDR3 amino acids: CASSLGPSTGGYTF. The CDR3 DNA reads as TGTGCCAGCAGCTTAGGACCCTCGACAGGTGGCTACACCTTC.